This TCR beta chain was identified in a study of T cell responses to AZD1222 COVID-19 vaccine. Points from the study as a whole: At baseline, seropositivity was found in only five or six AZD1222 recipients.

For this clone: Antigen specificity is unknown.

Per germline, CDR1 KGHSH and CDR2 LQKENI. Trimming stripped 3 bases from V and 0 bases from J, with 3 bases between. The CDR3 loop spans 14 amino acids. The table came from immunoSEQ multiplex PCR; TCRdb's copy has only in-frame clones and leaves some out. The data contain approximately 80,000 clones, 75% to 90% of them seen just once; the ten biggest clones take up around 3.7%. V usage is TRBV18 and J usage is TRBJ1-6; D unclear. The source is an adult who received the AZD1222 COVID-19 vaccine. The sample in question was peripheral blood, obtained 28 days after the second AZD1222 dose. The CDR3, as DNA: TGTGCCAGCTCACCCGGCTCCTATAATTCACCCCTCCACTTT. Amino acid sequence: CASSPGSYNSPLHF.